Each of the 10 T cell receptor beta chains below was sequenced from the same sample in a study of regulatory T cells in long-lasting Graves disease (dated by TCRdb to the early 2020s). Receptors were amplified or captured by multiplex PCR. Sequenced on an Illumina HiSeq 4000. To build TCR beta libraries, CDR3 regions were amplified by Arm-PCR using iRepertoire HTBI primers. TCRdb redid the processing of the public reads, applying fastp at Q25 and MiXCR, and retained in-frame beta chains. Records with the same CDR3 protein are collapsed into one entry carrying the most frequent genes and DNA. Here the sample has about 310,000 distinct CDR3 sequences; about a sixth occur a single time. More than 30% of the sample rests with the top ten. The time point label of this sample denotes: newly diagnosed GD, antithyroid drugs for less than 3 months. For both TCR sequencing and RNA sequencing, RNA was extracted from PBMCs in TRIzol.

This specimen was peripheral blood mononuclear cells (PBMCs), taken at new diagnosis, from a patient treated with antithyroid drugs. The receptors originated from a female donor with Graves disease.

Turning to this clonotype: A much more abundant neighbour one base away suggests this may be a read error. The chain has TRBV7-9 and TRBJ2-1, with 14 bases aligning to TRBD2. The length of the CDR3 is 17 residues. Germline CDR1 SEHNR, CDR2 FQNEAQ (reference sequence). V was clipped by 6 bases and J by 5 bases; unmatched bases: 9. The CDR3 loop reads CASRHAETSGRDNEQFF. In DNA form, the CDR3 reads TGTGCCAGCAGACATGCCGAGACTAGCGGGAGGGACAATGAGCAGTTCTTC.

The CDR3 here is CASSPGRTNTGELFF. In DNA, the CDR3 is TGTGCCAGCTCACCAGGGCGGACGAACACCGGGGAGCTGTTTTTT. The V gene is TRBV18, the J gene TRBJ2-2; D not resolved. Germline V gene data show CDR1 as KGHSH and CDR2 as LQKENI. The CDR3 runs 15 residues. With 2 bases removed from V and 0 bases from J, the gap between germline ends came to 7 bases.

As for this clonotype: This is likely an artifact of a read error, given a far larger clone one base away. The chain has TRBV28 and TRBJ1-2; TRBD1 aligns across 7 bases. The CDR3 length is 12 residues. The germline gives CDR1 MDHEN, CDR2 SYDVKM. The V segment lost 4 bases and the J segment 4 bases; nucleotides outside the gene matches: 0. CDR3 protein: CASSYRGYGYTF. CDR3 in DNA: TGTGCCAGCAGTTACAGGGGCTATGGCTACACCTTC.

This clonotype appeared many times. This rearrangement joins TRBV5-1 to TRBJ2-7; TRBD1 might be the D (6 bases). Germline-derived CDR1 and CDR2 are SGHRS and YFSETQ. The V end was cut by 5 bases, the J end by 4 bases, with 16 bases between. The CDR3 is 14 amino acids. The CDR3, as DNA: TGCGCCAGCAGGCCCCTAACAGGGAGATACGAGCAGTACTTC. Its protein product is CASRPLTGRYEQYF.

About this clonotype itself: One end of the junction does not line up with germline, which may come from a read error. This chain uses TRBV12-3 or TRBV12-4 with TRBJ1-3; 7 bases line up with TRBD1. The CDR3 extends over 15 amino acids. In DNA, the CDR3 is TGTGCCAGCAGTTTGAGGTGGACAGGCGGAAACACCGTATATTTT. As protein: CASSLRWTGGNTVYF.

This clonotype turned up a few times. This chain links TRBV3-1 with TRBJ2-7; 8 bases map to TRBD2. Germline V lookup: CDR1 LGHDT, CDR2 YNNKEL (reference sequence). The CDR3 loop spans 14 amino acids. Unmatched junction bases numbered 7, after V lost 6 bases and J lost 3 bases. CDR3 coding DNA: TGTGCCAGCAGTCCCAGCGGGGGCTTCTACGAGCAGTACTTC. Translation: CASSPSGGFYEQYF.

The chain combines TRBV25-1 with TRBJ2-5, with D tentatively TRBD2 (5 bases). The V gene lost 0 bases and the J gene lost 3 bases, with 11 bases spanning the gap. The CDR3 contains 15 residues. CDR1 and CDR2 (germline): MGHDK, SYGVNS. The CDR3 protein is CASSEYMGDKETQYF. CDR3 nucleotides: TGTGCCAGCAGTGAATATATGGGAGACAAAGAGACCCAGTACTTC.

This clonotype was recorded at least ten times. The chain has TRBV12-3 or TRBV12-4 and TRBJ2-4; weak D call: TRBD1 (5 bases). This CDR3 spans 14 amino acids. The V end was cut by 6 bases, the J end by 5 bases, with 14 bases between. The CDR3 region has the DNA TGTGCCAGCAGGGAGCAGGGTTCCCAAAACATTCAGTACTTC. Residues: CASREQGSQNIQYF.

This clonotype was detected many times. The chain couples TRBV12-5 to TRBJ2-7, with TRBD1 identical over 7 bases. J lost 3 bases, V lost 1 base, and 9 bases had no gene match. Per the germline V gene, CDR1 is LGHNT and CDR2 is FRNRAP. The CDR3 extends over 16 amino acids. The CDR3 DNA sequence: TGTGCTAGTGGTTTGGCCCGGCCGGGACAGCACTACGAGCAGTACTTC. Amino acids: CASGLARPGQHYEQYF.

The chain recombines TRBV7-2 with TRBJ1-4, with D unresolved. Germline assignment: CDR1 SGHTA and CDR2 FQGNSA. Trimming stripped 5 bases from V and 6 bases from J, with 13 bases between. The CDR3 has 14 amino acids. The CDR3 sequence: CASSPQFGDEKLFF. CDR3 bases: TGTGCCAGCAGCCCACAATTTGGGGATGAAAAACTGTTTTTT.